The clone carrying this TCR beta chain was observed a few times. Here immunoSEQ multiplex PCR was the method, and the copy in TCRdb shows in-frame clones only, minus some. The data contain around 56,000 clones, about 76% of them singletons. The data were taken from a study of OX40 agonist ivuxolimab in advanced cancers. Across the whole study: Each dose-escalation patient presented with hepatocellular carcinoma, melanoma, renal cell or head and neck cancer. Among those treated, three patients had partial responses, one with hepatocellular carcinoma and two with cutaneous melanoma.

The J segment lost 2 bases and the V segment lost 3 bases, leaving 9 bases of the junction unmatched. CDR3 size: 16 residues. CDR1 and CDR2 (germline): GTSNPN, SVGIG (reference sequence). The sample consisted of CD4+ or CD8+ T cells sorted from blood, taken in a trial of the OX40 agonist ivuxolimab. The chain combines TRBV30 with TRBJ1-5; 8 nucleotides line up with TRBD1. The sequence was collected from an adult with an advanced solid tumor such as melanoma, head and neck, liver or kidney cancer. CDR3 sequence reads: CAWSVKQGEGNQPQHF. CDR3 nucleotide sequence: TGTGCCTGGAGCGTAAAACAGGGGGAAGGCAATCAGCCCCAGCATTTT.